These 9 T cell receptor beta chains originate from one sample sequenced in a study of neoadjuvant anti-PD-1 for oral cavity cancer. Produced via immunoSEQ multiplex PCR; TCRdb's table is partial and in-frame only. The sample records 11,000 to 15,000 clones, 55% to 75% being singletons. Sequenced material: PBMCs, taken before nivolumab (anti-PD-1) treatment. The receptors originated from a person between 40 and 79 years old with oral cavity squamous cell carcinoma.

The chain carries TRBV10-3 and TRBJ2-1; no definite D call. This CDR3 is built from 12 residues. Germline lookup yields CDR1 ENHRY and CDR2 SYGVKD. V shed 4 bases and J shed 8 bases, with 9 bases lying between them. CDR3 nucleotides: TGTGCCATCAGTGTTTTCATTCATGAGCAGTTCTTC. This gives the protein CAISVFIHEQFF.

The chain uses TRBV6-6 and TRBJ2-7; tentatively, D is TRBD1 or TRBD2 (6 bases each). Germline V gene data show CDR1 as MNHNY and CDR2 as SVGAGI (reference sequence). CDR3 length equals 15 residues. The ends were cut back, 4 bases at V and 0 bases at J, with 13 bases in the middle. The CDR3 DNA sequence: TGTGCCAGCAGTTTAGAGGGGGGCGGCTCCTACGAGCAGTACTTC. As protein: CASSLEGGGSYEQYF.

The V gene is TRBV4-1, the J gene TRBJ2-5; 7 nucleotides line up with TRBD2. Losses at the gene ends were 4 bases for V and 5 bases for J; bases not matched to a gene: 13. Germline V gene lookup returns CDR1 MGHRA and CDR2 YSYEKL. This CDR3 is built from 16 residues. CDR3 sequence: CASSLTRTRGYETQYF. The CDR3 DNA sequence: TGCGCCAGCAGCCTGACTAGGACTAGAGGTTATGAGACCCAGTACTTC.

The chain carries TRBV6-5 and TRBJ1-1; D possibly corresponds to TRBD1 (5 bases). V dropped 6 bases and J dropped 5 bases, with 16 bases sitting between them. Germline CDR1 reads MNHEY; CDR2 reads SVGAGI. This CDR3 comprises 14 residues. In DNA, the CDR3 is TGTGCCAGCAGCCGAAGGGACTCTCGGACTGAAGCTTTCTTT. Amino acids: CASSRRDSRTEAFF.

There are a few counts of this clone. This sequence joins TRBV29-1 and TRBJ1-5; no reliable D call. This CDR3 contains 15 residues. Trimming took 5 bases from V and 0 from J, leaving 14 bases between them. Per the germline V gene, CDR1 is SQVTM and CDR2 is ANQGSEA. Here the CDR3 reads CSVSLPPSSNQPQHF. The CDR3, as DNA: TGCAGCGTTTCCCTCCCCCCGAGTAGCAATCAGCCCCAGCATTTT.

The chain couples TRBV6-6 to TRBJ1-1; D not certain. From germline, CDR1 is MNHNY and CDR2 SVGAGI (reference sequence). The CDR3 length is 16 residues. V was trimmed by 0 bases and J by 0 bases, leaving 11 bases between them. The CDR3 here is CASSYSLPGLNTEAFF. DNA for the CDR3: TGTGCCAGCAGTTACTCCCTTCCCGGGTTGAACACTGAAGCTTTCTTT.

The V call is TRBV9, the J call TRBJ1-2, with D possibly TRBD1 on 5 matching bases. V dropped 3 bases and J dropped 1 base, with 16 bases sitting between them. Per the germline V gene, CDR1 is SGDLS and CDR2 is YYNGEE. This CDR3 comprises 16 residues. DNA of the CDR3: TGTGCCAGCAGCGAGACAGCTACCTACCATAACTATGGCTACACCTTC. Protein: CASSETATYHNYGYTF. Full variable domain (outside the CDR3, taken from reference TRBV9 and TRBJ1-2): DSGVTQTPKHLITATGQRVTLRCSPRSGDLSVYWYQQSLDQGLQFLIQYYNGEERAKGNILERFSAQQFPDLHSELNLSSLELGDSALYFCASSETATYHNYGYTFGSGTRLTVV.

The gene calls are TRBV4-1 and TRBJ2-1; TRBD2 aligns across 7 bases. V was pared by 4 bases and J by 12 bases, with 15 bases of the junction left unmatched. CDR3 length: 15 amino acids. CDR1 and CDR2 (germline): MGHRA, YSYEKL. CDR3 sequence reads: CASSPLARGFEWQFF. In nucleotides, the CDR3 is TGCGCCAGCAGCCCACTAGCGCGGGGATTCGAGTGGCAGTTCTTC.

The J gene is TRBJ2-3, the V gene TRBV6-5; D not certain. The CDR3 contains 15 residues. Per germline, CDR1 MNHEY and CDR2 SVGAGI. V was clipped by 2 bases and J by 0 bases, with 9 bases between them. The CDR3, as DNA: TGTGCCAGCAGTTACCAGGCCGCTAGCACAGATACGCAGTATTTT. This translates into CASSYQAASTDTQYF.